These 2 T cell receptor beta chains share one sample of origin, sequenced in a study of blood T cell repertoires in COVID-19. Method: immunoSEQ multiplex PCR; TCRdb's copy keeps in-frame clones and lacks some. Of about 170,000 clones in the sample, 89% were seen once. Material for sequencing was PBMCs or T cells enriched from blood (not recorded which). The receptors were sampled from a woman between 18 and 29 years old who had recovered from COVID-19.

This chain connects TRBV30 to TRBJ2-1, with 8 bases identical to TRBD2. The CDR3 runs 15 residues. CDR1 GTSNPN and CDR2 SVGIG come from the germline V gene (reference sequence). V dropped 1 base and J dropped 0; count of bases not matched to a gene: 2. The CDR3 protein is CAWSAGTSSYNEQFF. The CDR3, as DNA: TGTGCCTGGAGTGCCGGGACTAGCTCCTACAATGAGCAGTTCTTC.

The chain links TRBV6-2 or TRBV6-3 to TRBJ2-3; TRBD2 matches 9 bases. In germline, CDR1 is MNHEY, CDR2 SVGEGT. After removal of 5 bases from V and 4 bases from J, the junction contained 7 bases not matched to a gene. The CDR3 has 15 residues. CDR3 nucleotide sequence: TGTGCCAGCAGTACCCCGACTAGCGGTTCAGATACGCAGTATTTT. Protein: CASSTPTSGSDTQYF.